What follows describes a single T cell receptor beta chain. Its antigen is not identified. TEMRA, effector memory, memory and naive subsets, all unstimulated, were sequenced in three donor pairs. This sample stems from a study of siplizumab effects on memory and regulatory T cells. Study-wide points: Memory cells seemed less diverse than naive T cells, which seemed major alloresponse contributors. Memory cells that were CD4+ and unstimulated gave rise to alloreactive sequences, which siplizumab significantly reduced.

The CDR3 consists of 16 residues. V gave up 7 bases and J gave up 2 bases, with 21 bases separating them. Germline V CDR1 and CDR2: SGHNT, YYREEE (reference sequence). Around 100,000 TCR templates per sample were sequenced. The method was immunoSEQ multiplex PCR; TCRdb's version includes in-frame clones alone and lacks a portion of them. The table shows 45,000 to 60,000 clones, with roughly nine tenths occurring only once. The TCR originated in a human donor in good health. The material sequenced was naive CD8+ T cells sorted from blood. The chain carries TRBV5-4 and TRBJ1-2; a weak D match, TRBD1 (6 bases). The CDR3 is CASLNGGGDSNYGYTF. The CDR3 bases are TGTGCCAGCCTTAACGGTGGGGGCGATTCGAACTATGGCTACACCTTC.